A selection of T cell receptor beta chains follows, all from one sample in a study of T cell responses to AZD1222 COVID-19 vaccine. Sequencing was performed with immunoSEQ multiplex PCR; in TCRdb, only in-frame clones are kept and a portion is missing. The sample has about 140,000 clones; more than 75% are singletons. The sample in question was peripheral blood, obtained 28 days after the second AZD1222 dose. These receptors all stem from an adult who received the AZD1222 COVID-19 vaccine. CDR3s include the opening cysteine and the closing phenylalanine or tryptophan. Each record gives: V gene, clone size, D gene, J gene, CDR3 protein, CDR3 DNA. The D gene is left open where the match is weak. The size field is filled for only some rows; it gives once, few, many or a size class.

TRBV9	.	.	TRBJ2-1	CASSVGRHSSYNEQFF	TGTGCCAGCAGCGTAGGAAGACATAGCTCCTACAATGAGCAGTTCTTC
TRBV7-3	.	TRBD2	TRBJ2-1	CASSLIAGPNNEQFF	TGTGCCAGCAGCCTAATAGCGGGACCCAACAATGAGCAGTTCTTC
TRBV12-3/TRBV12-4	.	TRBD2	TRBJ2-2	CASTGGARWELFF	TGTGCCAGCACGGGGGGAGCGAGGTGGGAGCTGTTTTTT
TRBV19	.	TRBD1	TRBJ2-1	CASSRDSTMGQFF	TGTGCCAGTAGCAGGGACAGCACAATGGGGCAGTTCTTC
TRBV12-5	.	.	TRBJ1-2	CASGFQGHYGYTF	TGTGCTAGTGGTTTTCAGGGCCACTATGGCTACACCTTC
TRBV28	once	.	TRBJ1-5	CASSLRQRNQPQHF	TGTGCCAGCAGTCTGCGGCAACGCAATCAGCCCCAGCATTTT
TRBV6-5	.	TRBD1	TRBJ2-4	CASSYPGRTGIQYF	TGTGCCAGCAGTTACCCCGGTCGGACAGGCATTCAGTACTTC
TRBV28	.	TRBD1	TRBJ1-6	CASSLWTGNSPLHF	TGTGCCAGCAGTTTATGGACAGGGAATTCACCCCTCCACTTT
TRBV30	.	.	TRBJ1-5	CAWSVHSGQGNQPQHF	TGTGCCTGGAGTGTACACTCTGGGCAGGGAAATCAGCCCCAGCATTTT
TRBV7-9	.	TRBD2	TRBJ2-1	CASSQGLAGVVEQFF	TGTGCCAGCAGCCAGGGACTAGCGGGAGTCGTTGAGCAGTTCTTC
TRBV6-5	.	.	TRBJ1-2	CASSYSPENGYTF	TGTGCCAGCAGTTACTCTCCAGAAAATGGCTACACCTTC
TRBV30	.	TRBD2	TRBJ2-1	CAWRNRREGEQFF	TGTGCCTGGAGGAATAGGCGGGAGGGTGAGCAGTTCTTC
TRBV11-3	.	TRBD1	TRBJ2-2	CASSRQGASAGELFF	TGTGCCAGCAGCCGACAGGGGGCAAGTGCCGGGGAGCTGTTTTTT
TRBV7-2	.	.	TRBJ1-4	CASSLQALATLPNEKLFF	TGTGCCAGCAGCTTACAAGCTCTAGCTACGCTACCGAATGAAAAACTGTTTTTT
TRBV29-1	.	.	TRBJ2-3	CSVSTMADTQYF	TGCAGCGTCTCGACAATGGCGGATACGCAGTATTTT
TRBV18	.	.	TRBJ2-2	CASSSRLPNTGELFF	TGTGCCAGCTCATCCAGACTACCGAACACCGGGGAGCTGTTTTTT
TRBV18	once	.	TRBJ1-5	CASSPVREQPQHF	TGTGCCAGCTCACCGGTCAGGGAACAGCCCCAGCATTTT
TRBV3-1/TRBV3-2	.	TRBD1	TRBJ1-2	CASRPPGTGTDYTF	TGTGCCAGCAGGCCTCCCGGGACAGGGACCGACTACACCTTC
TRBV6-6	few	.	TRBJ2-2	CASSSVAGELFF	TGTGCCAGCAGTTCCGTCGCCGGGGAGCTGTTTTTT
TRBV19	.	TRBD1	TRBJ1-1	CASNSGPGQGNTEAFF	TGTGCCAGTAACTCGGGGCCGGGACAGGGGAACACTGAAGCTTTCTTT
TRBV9	.	.	TRBJ1-2	CASSARHAGNYGYTF	TGTGCCAGCAGCGCCCGCCATGCAGGCAACTATGGCTACACCTTC
TRBV4-3	.	.	TRBJ1-1	CASSQFMGGVNSNTEAFF	TGCGCCAGCAGCCAATTTATGGGGGGAGTCAATTCCAACACTGAAGCTTTCTTT
TRBV5-1	few	.	TRBJ1-4	CASSAGGGDEKLFF	TGCGCCAGCAGCGCGGGGGGCGGAGACGAAAAACTGTTTTTT
TRBV7-2	.	.	TRBJ1-6	CASSRDSSPLHF	TGTGCCAGCAGCCGGGACTCGTCACCCCTCCACTTT
TRBV29-1	.	TRBD1	TRBJ2-7	CSVGTGRYEQYF	TGCAGCGTTGGGACAGGGCGGTACGAGCAGTACTTC
TRBV7-3	.	TRBD1	TRBJ2-7	CASSLTDRLSEQYF	TGTGCCAGCAGCTTAACGGACAGGCTGAGCGAGCAGTACTTC
TRBV19	once	.	TRBJ2-6	CASSLTPSGANVLTF	TGTGCCAGTAGCCTCACGCCCTCTGGGGCCAACGTCCTGACTTTC
TRBV29-1	.	.	TRBJ2-2	CSALQGAGTGELFF	TGCAGCGCACTACAAGGGGCGGGCACCGGGGAGCTGTTTTTT
TRBV5-6	.	.	TRBJ2-5	CASSFGRSRETQYF	TGTGCCAGCAGCTTTGGCAGGTCTCGAGAGACCCAGTACTTC
TRBV6-5	.	.	TRBJ1-6	CASSWEGSPLHF	TGTGCCAGCAGTTGGGAAGGAAGTCCCCTCCACTTT
TRBV28	.	.	TRBJ1-1	CASSSHPYGARMNTEAFF	TGTGCCAGCAGTTCCCACCCCTACGGGGCCCGCATGAACACTGAAGCTTTCTTT
TRBV11-3	.	.	TRBJ2-4	CASSLGGTPFRDIQYF	TGTGCCAGCAGCTTAGGCGGGACCCCTTTTAGGGACATTCAGTACTTC
TRBV10-3	.	.	TRBJ1-5	CAIRRGQAGEPQHF	TGTGCCATCAGGCGAGGGCAGGCTGGAGAGCCCCAGCATTTT
TRBV4-2	.	.	TRBJ1-5	CASSQDSTGNNQPQHF	TGTGCCAGCAGCCAAGATTCCACAGGGAACAATCAGCCCCAGCATTTT
TRBV6-1	.	.	TRBJ2-5	CASSDSQETQYF	TGTGCCAGCAGTGACAGTCAAGAGACCCAGTACTTC
TRBV30	.	TRBD1	TRBJ1-1	CAWSRTISVGTGEAFF	TGTGCCTGGAGTCGTACTATCTCGGTGGGGACAGGTGAAGCTTTCTTT
TRBV7-9	.	.	TRBJ2-7	CASSLQSEQYF	TGTGCCAGCAGCTTACAAAGCGAGCAGTACTTC
TRBV28	.	.	TRBJ2-1	CASSKPRGARTYNEQFF	TGTGCCAGCAGCAAACCCCGGGGAGCGCGGACCTACAATGAGCAGTTCTTC
TRBV6-1	once	.	TRBJ2-4	CASSEASRGKNIQYF	TGTGCCAGCAGTGAGGCCTCACGGGGTAAAAACATTCAGTACTTC
TRBV2	.	.	TRBJ2-1	CASRLTDEQFF	TGTGCCAGCAGGCTTACAGATGAGCAGTTCTTC